This TCR beta chain comes out of a study of T-cell reconstitution after alpha-beta-depleted transplantation in children. The study, taken as a whole, reports: Alpha-beta T cells about two months after transplant reportedly derived from several hundred expanded graft clones.

In the case of this clonotype: Its antigen is still unknown.

Germline loops: CDR1 MGHDK, CDR2 SYGVNS. The V and J ends lost 4 bases and 6 bases, in that order; junction bases with no gene match: 4. The length of the CDR3 is 14 residues. This sample's TCRbeta library carried unique molecular identifier barcodes. Via MiXCR, TCRdb re-called the PCR reads, giving one row per CDR3 protein. Of 400,000 to 450,000 distinct CDR3 sequences listed, 43% were seen once; the top ten hold roughly a quarter. The J gene is TRBJ2-3, the V gene TRBV25-1; 10 bases fit TRBD2. Sequences were derived from PBMCs, sampled before TCRalphabeta/CD19-depleted stem cell transplant. This TCR derives from a girl aged 2-10 years with aplastic anemia, due to receive a stem cell transplant. The CDR3, as DNA: TGTGCCAGCAGTGGGGCTAGCGGGAGTGATACGCAGTATTTT. Translated: CASSGASGSDTQYF. The full variable domain, rest sourced from reference TRBV25-1 and TRBJ2-3, is EADIYQTPRYLVIGTGKKITLECSQTMGHDKMYWYQQDPGMELHLIHYSYGVNSTEKGDLSSESTVSRIRTEHFPLTLESARPSHTSQYLCASSGASGSDTQYFGPGTRLTVL.